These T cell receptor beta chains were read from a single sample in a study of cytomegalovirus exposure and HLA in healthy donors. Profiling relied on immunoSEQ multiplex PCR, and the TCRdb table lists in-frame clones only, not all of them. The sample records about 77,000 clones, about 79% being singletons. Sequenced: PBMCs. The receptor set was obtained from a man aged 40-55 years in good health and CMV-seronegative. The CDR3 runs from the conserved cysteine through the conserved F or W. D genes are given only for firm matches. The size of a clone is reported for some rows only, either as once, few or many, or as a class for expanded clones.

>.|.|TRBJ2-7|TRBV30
TGTGCCTGGAGGTCGGTCCTACCGCACGAGCAGTACTTC
CAWRSVLPHEQYF
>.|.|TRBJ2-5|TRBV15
TGTGCCACCAGCAGAGTCGGACAGCAAGAGACCCAGTACTTC
CATSRVGQQETQYF
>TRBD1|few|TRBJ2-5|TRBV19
TGTGCCAGTAGTATTGCACAGGGGGGAGAGACCCAGTACTTC
CASSIAQGGETQYF
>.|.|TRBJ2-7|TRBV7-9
TGTGCCAGCAGCCTACAGGGTGGCGAGCAGTACTTC
CASSLQGGEQYF
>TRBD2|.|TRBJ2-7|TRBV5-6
TGTGCCAGCAGAAAAAGACGGCTAGCGGGAGGGCAGAACTACGAGCAGTACTTC
CASRKRRLAGGQNYEQYF
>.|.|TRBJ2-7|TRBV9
TGTGCCAGCAGCGTAGGGGCAGGGGTAGCCTACGAGCAGTACTTC
CASSVGAGVAYEQYF
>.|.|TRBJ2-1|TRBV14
TGTGCCAGCAGCCACACACTAGCTTATGAGCAGTTCTTC
CASSHTLAYEQFF
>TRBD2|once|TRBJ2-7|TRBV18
TGTGCCAGCTCACGACGAGCCTCCCAGCGGGAGGGCTACGAGCAGTACTTC
CASSRRASQREGYEQYF
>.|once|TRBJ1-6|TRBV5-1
TGCGCCAGCAGCTTATTGCCGGACATCCTTAATTCACCCCTCCACTTT
CASSLLPDILNSPLHF
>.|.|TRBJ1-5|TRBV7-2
TGTGCCAGCAGCCTTGGGCCGGGGAGCAATCAGCCCCAGCATTTT
CASSLGPGSNQPQHF
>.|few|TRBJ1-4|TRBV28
TGTGCCAGCAGTTCCAGCGGGGGAACATTCGATGAAAAACTGTTTTTT
CASSSSGGTFDEKLFF
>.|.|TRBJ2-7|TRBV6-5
TGTGCCAGCAGTTACAGTGGGGGCGGCTACGAGCAGTACTTC
CASSYSGGGYEQYF
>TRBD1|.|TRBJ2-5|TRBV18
TGTGCCAGCTCACCAAATGACAGGGGGGTTGGTGAGACCCAGTACTTC
CASSPNDRGVGETQYF
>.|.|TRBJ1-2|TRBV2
TGTGCCAGTCGGAGCAGCCCCTCTTATGGCTACACCTTC
CASRSSPSYGYTF
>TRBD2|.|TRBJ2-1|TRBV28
TGTGCCAGCAGTTTTCAAGCGGGAGGATCCTACAATGAGCAGTTCTTC
CASSFQAGGSYNEQFF
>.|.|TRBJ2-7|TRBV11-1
TGTGCCAGCAGCTTATTCCCAGGTTCCTACGAGCAGTACTTC
CASSLFPGSYEQYF